Following are 18 T cell receptor beta chains from one sample sequenced in a study of beta chain features in type 1 diabetes. TCRB transcripts that were expressed got sequenced, as all of the isolated RNA had been reverse transcribed. The repertoire was sequenced with immunoSEQ multiplex PCR; TCRdb's copy has only in-frame clones and lacks some. The table lists roughly 250,000 clones, approximately 70% of them singletons. The sequenced material came from naive CD4+ T cells from blood. These receptors came from a man younger than 45 in good health.

The rearrangement links TRBV30 to TRBJ1-1; D is undetermined. Trimming shortened V by 3 bases and J by 6 bases, and 11 bases separated the two germline ends. Germline CDR1 GTSNPN, CDR2 SVGIG (reference sequence). This CDR3 contains 12 residues. CDR3 amino acids: CAWSLGYPEAFF. Written as DNA, the CDR3 is TGTGCCTGGAGCTTGGGGTACCCTGAAGCTTTCTTT.

The V and J genes are TRBV29-1 and TRBJ2-1; no clear D. There are 11 residues in the CDR3. Germline values: CDR1 SQVTM, CDR2 ANQGSEA. V gave up 5 bases and J gave up 7 bases, with 9 bases separating them. The CDR3, as DNA: TGCAGCGTTACCCAACTAAATGAGCAGTTCTTC. It codes for CSVTQLNEQFF.

The V call is TRBV29-1, the J call TRBJ2-1; 7 bases line up with TRBD1. CDR3 length equals 16 residues. J was trimmed by 1 base and V by 1 base; bases with no gene match: 7. The germline V gene encodes CDR1 SQVTM and CDR2 ANQGSEA. DNA of the CDR3: TGCAGCGTTGAAGTTGGGAAGGGGGCATCCTACAATGAGCAGTTCTTC. Its translation is CSVEVGKGASYNEQFF.

This clone has a handful of counts. In DNA, the CDR3 is TGCAGCGTTGACGTAAGGTCAAGTACGCAGTATTTT. It is translated as CSVDVRSSTQYF. This chain joins TRBV29-1 and TRBJ2-3; D is undetermined. The CDR3 has 12 amino acids. The V end lost 3 bases, the J end lost 8 bases, and 12 bases lay between the germline ends. The germline V gene has CDR1 SQVTM and CDR2 ANQGSEA.

The chain carries TRBV27 and TRBJ2-5; 10 positions agree with TRBD2. V lost 10 bases, J lost 5 bases, and 13 bases stayed unmatched. The germline gives CDR1 MNHEY, CDR2 SMNVEV (reference sequence). This CDR3 is built from 15 residues. The CDR3 nucleotides are TGTGCCACCCGGAGAGCGGGGGGGCCGGAGGAGACCCAGTACTTC. This codes for CATRRAGGPEETQYF.

With respect to this clone: At one end the junction does not follow the germline gene, possibly because of a read error. V gene TRBV18 combines with J gene TRBJ1-1, with unresolved D. Germline V gene data show CDR1 as KGHSH and CDR2 as LQKENI. The length of the CDR3 is 12 residues. CDR3 DNA: TGTGCCAGCTCACCCCTGAACGCTGAAGCTTTCTTT. Translation: CASSPLNAEAFF.

On this clone itself: The sample carries other DNA sequences with the same CDR3. V usage is TRBV30 and J usage is TRBJ2-7; no definite D call. The germline V and J ends were trimmed by 0 bases and 4 bases, with 7 bases remaining between them. This CDR3 region has 12 residues. Germline CDR1 reads GTSNPN; CDR2 reads SVGIG (reference sequence). CDR3 protein: CAWSVSSYEQYF. The CDR3 DNA reads TGTGCCTGGAGTGTATCTAGTTACGAGCAGTACTTC.

The chain has TRBV20-1 and TRBJ2-7; D not resolved. Trimming took 7 bases from V and 9 from J, leaving 16 bases between them. The CDR3 covers 11 residues. The germline CDR1 and CDR2 sequences are DFQATT and SNEGSKA (reference sequence). CDR3 loop: CSVSDSPGQYF. In DNA, the CDR3 is TGCAGTGTCTCGGATTCACCCGGGCAGTACTTC.

The rearrangement joins TRBV2 to TRBJ2-7; D call uncertain. With 4 bases removed from V and 1 base from J, the gap between germline ends came to 5 bases. Germline V gene lookup returns CDR1 SNHLY and CDR2 FYNNEI. CDR3 size: 12 residues. As DNA, the CDR3 is TGTGCCAGCAGTGGACTTTCCTACGAGCAGTACTTC. Its translation is CASSGLSYEQYF. Full variable domain (rest looked up from reference TRBV2 and TRBJ2-7): EPEVTQTPSHQVTQMGQEVILRCVPISNHLYFYWYRQILGQKVEFLVSFYNNEISEKSEIFDDQFSVERPDGSNFTLKIRSTKLEDSAMYFCASSGLSYEQYFGPGTRLTVT.

Here the CDR3 DNA reads TGTGCCAGTAGTTCTCCTTGGACAGGCCAGCCCTCCTACGAGCAGTACTTC. Its translation is CASSSPWTGQPSYEQYF. The gene calls are TRBV19 and TRBJ2-7; 7 bases are shared with TRBD1. Germline CDR1 is LNHDA and CDR2 is SQIVND (reference sequence). The CDR3 covers 17 residues. V was pared by 5 bases and J by 0 bases, with 13 bases of the junction left unmatched.

The rearrangement links TRBV28 to TRBJ2-6; 7 bases match TRBD2. The length of the CDR3 is 18 residues. The germline gives CDR1 MDHEN, CDR2 SYDVKM. J lost 0 bases, V lost 5 bases, and 10 bases had no gene match. DNA of the CDR3: TGTGCCAGCAGTCCCTCAGCGGGGCTCCTCTCTGGGGCCAACGTCCTGACTTTC. It encodes CASSPSAGLLSGANVLTF.

V and J are TRBV4-2 and TRBJ2-3, with no clear D. With 6 bases removed from V and 1 base from J, the gap between germline ends came to 20 bases. The CDR3 has 17 amino acids. The germline V gene has CDR1 LGHNA and CDR2 YNFKEQ. CDR3 protein: CASRYLSVINRTDTQYF. The CDR3 nucleotides are TGTGCCAGCAGATATCTCTCCGTGATCAACCGCACAGATACGCAGTATTTT.

This clone was recorded a few times. This CDR3 reads CASSAALAGGHSYNEQFF. The CDR3 DNA is TGTGCCAGCAGCGCTGCCTTAGCGGGAGGCCACTCCTACAATGAGCAGTTCTTC. The chain couples TRBV11-2 to TRBJ2-1, with 10 bases that match TRBD2. This CDR3 region has 18 residues. Trimming cost V 5 bases and J 0 bases; bases outside gene matches: 10. The germline V gene has CDR1 SGHAT and CDR2 FQNNGV.

V is TRBV9 and J is TRBJ2-1; D is undetermined. The CDR3 loop spans 14 amino acids. The ends were cut back, 0 bases at V and 3 bases at J, with 7 bases in the middle. Per the germline V gene, CDR1 is SGDLS and CDR2 is YYNGEE. The CDR3 loop is CASSVVSGYNEQFF. Here the CDR3 DNA reads TGTGCCAGCAGCGTAGTCTCCGGCTACAATGAGCAGTTCTTC.

This clone was observed once. This chain connects TRBV29-1 to TRBJ1-1, with D unclear. CDR1 is SQVTM and CDR2 is ANQGSEA in the germline V gene. This CDR3 comprises 13 residues. Trimming stripped 4 bases from V and 4 bases from J, with 13 bases between. CDR3 sequence reads: CSVVPGWGTEAFF. The CDR3 DNA is TGCAGCGTTGTACCCGGGTGGGGCACTGAAGCTTTCTTT. Complete variable domain (other parts from reference TRBV29-1 and TRBJ1-1): SAVISQKPSRDICQRGTSLTIQCQVDSQVTMMFWYRQQPGQSLTLIATANQGSEATYESGFVIDKFPISRPNLTFSTLTVSNMSPEDSSIYLCSVVPGWGTEAFFGQGTRLTVV.

The chain employs TRBV21-1 and TRBJ1-1; the table's D gene call, TRBD1, was not cross checked with the DNA. TRBV21-1 is described as a pseudogene. The CDR3 length is 14 residues. The CDR3 DNA follows: TGTGCCAGCAGCAAACGACAGGGGAACACTGAAGCTTTCTTT. Translation gives CASSKRQGNTEAFF.

The rearrangement joins TRBV28 to TRBJ2-6; maybe TRBD1 (6 bases). This CDR3 spans 14 amino acids. V dropped 5 bases and J dropped 1 base, with 6 bases sitting between them. The V gene's germline CDR1 is MDHEN and CDR2 SYDVKM. In DNA, the CDR3 is TGTGCCAGCAGTACAGGGTCTGGGGCCAACGTCCTGACTTTC. The encoded protein is CASSTGSGANVLTF. The entire variable domain, with the rest obtained from reference TRBV28 and TRBJ2-6, is as follows: DVKVTQSSRYLVKRTGEKVFLECVQDMDHENMFWYRQDPGLGLRLIYFSYDVKMKEKGDIPEGYSVSREKKERFSLILESASTNQTSMYLCASSTGSGANVLTFGAGSRLTVL.

This clone was seen a few times. The genes are TRBV7-6 and TRBJ2-1, with 8 bases identical to TRBD1. In germline, CDR1 is SGHVS, CDR2 FNYEAQ. The CDR3 loop spans 16 amino acids. The J segment lost 3 bases and the V segment lost 1 base, leaving 5 bases of the junction unmatched. CDR3 bases: TGTGCCAGCAGCTTAGGCGGACAGGGAGTCTACAATGAGCAGTTCTTC. As protein: CASSLGGQGVYNEQFF.